This T cell receptor (beta chain) was observed in a study of cytomegalovirus exposure and HLA in healthy donors. The junction had 17 bases not matched to a gene; V was cut back by 9 bases and J by 3 bases. The CDR3 has 18 amino acids. Germline V lookup: CDR1 SNHLY, CDR2 FYNNEI. PCR employed 60 Vbeta and 13 Jbeta primers. Method: immunoSEQ multiplex PCR; TCRdb's copy keeps in-frame clones and lacks some. The profile shows more than 150,000 clones, around four fifths of them singletons. The study, taken as a whole, reports: Only CMV serostatus was available as immune exposure information.

Note on this clone: Its antigen remains unidentified.

The sequencing input was PBMCs. The V and J genes are TRBV2 and TRBJ2-3; 11 bases agree with TRBD2. This clonotype was sampled from a woman in her twenties or thirties in good health and CMV-seronegative. The CDR3 sequence is CASGGASGGPSGTDTQYF. The CDR3 DNA is TGTGCCAGTGGTGGGGCTAGCGGGGGGCCCTCGGGAACAGATACGCAGTATTTT. Variable domain in full (rest from reference TRBV2 and TRBJ2-3): EPEVTQTPSHQVTQMGQEVILRCVPISNHLYFYWYRQILGQKVEFLVSFYNNEISEKSEIFDDQFSVERPDGSNFTLKIRSTKLEDSAMYFCASGGASGGPSGTDTQYFGPGTRLTVL.